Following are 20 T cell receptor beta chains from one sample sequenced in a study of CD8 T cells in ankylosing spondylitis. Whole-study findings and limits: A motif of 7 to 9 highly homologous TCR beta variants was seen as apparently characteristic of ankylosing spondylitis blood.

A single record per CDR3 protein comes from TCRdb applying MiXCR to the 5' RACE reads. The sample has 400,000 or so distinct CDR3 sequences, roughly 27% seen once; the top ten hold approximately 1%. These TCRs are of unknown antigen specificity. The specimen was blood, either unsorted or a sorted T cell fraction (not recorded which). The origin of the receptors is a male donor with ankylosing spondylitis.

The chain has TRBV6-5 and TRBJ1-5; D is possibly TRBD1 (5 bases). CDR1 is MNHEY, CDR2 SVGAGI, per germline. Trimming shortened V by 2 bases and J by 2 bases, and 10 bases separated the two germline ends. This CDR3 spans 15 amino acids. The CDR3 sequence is CASSYIGEGNQPQHF. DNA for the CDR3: TGTGCCAGCAGTTACATAGGGGAGGGCAATCAGCCCCAGCATTTT.

The CDR3 protein is CATSRGWPNEQFF. In nucleotides, the CDR3 is TGTGCCACCAGCAGAGGGTGGCCCAATGAGCAGTTCTTC. The chain has TRBV15 and TRBJ2-1, with unresolved D. V was cut by 1 base and J by 6 bases, with 7 bases left in between. Germline values: CDR1 LNHNV, CDR2 YYDKDF (reference sequence). The CDR3 is 13 amino acids.

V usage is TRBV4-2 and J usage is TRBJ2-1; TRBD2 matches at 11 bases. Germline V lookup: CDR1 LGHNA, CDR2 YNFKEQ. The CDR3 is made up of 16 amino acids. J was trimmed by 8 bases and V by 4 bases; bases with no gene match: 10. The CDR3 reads CASSRSGRDGSDEQFF. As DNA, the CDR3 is TGTGCCAGCAGCCGTAGCGGGAGGGACGGTAGCGATGAGCAGTTCTTC.

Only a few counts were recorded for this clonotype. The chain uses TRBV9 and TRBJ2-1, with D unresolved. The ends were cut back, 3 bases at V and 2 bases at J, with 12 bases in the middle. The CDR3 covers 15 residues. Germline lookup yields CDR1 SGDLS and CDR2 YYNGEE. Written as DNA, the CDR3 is TGTGCCAGCAGCGCCTCTGGCGGTCCCTACAATGAGCAGTTCTTC. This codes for CASSASGGPYNEQFF.

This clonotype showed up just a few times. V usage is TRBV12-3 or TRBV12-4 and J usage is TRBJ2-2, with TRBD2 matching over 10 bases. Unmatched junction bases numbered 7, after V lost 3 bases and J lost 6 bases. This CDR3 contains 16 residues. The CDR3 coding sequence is TGTGCCAGCAGTTTCGCTCCGGGACTAGCGCCCGGGGAGCTGTTTTTT. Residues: CASSFAPGLAPGELFF.

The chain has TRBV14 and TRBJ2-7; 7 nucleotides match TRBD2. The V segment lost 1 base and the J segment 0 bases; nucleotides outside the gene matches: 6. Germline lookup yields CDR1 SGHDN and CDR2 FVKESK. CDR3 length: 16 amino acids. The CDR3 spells CASSQGPSGNSYEQYV. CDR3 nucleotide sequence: TGTGCCAGCAGCCAAGGTCCTAGCGGCAACTCCTACGAGCAGTACGTC.

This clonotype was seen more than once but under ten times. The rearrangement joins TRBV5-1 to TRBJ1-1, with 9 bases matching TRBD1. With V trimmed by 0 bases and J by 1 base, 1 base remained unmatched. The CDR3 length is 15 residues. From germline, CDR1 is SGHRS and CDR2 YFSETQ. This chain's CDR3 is CASSLDRGPNTEAFF. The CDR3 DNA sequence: TGCGCCAGCAGCTTGGACAGGGGGCCGAACACTGAAGCTTTCTTT. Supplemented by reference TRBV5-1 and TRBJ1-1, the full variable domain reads KAGVTQTPRYLIKTRGQQVTLSCSPISGHRSVSWYQQTPGQGLQFLFEYFSETQRNKGNFPGRFSGRQFSNSRSEMNVSTLELGDSALYLCASSLDRGPNTEAFFGQGTRLTVV.

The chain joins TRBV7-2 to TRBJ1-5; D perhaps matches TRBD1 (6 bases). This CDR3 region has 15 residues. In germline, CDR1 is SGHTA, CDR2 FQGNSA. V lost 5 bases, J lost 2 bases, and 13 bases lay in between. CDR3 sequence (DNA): TGTGCCAGCAGCCCACAGGGTGATCGCAATCAGCCCCAGCATTTT. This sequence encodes CASSPQGDRNQPQHF.

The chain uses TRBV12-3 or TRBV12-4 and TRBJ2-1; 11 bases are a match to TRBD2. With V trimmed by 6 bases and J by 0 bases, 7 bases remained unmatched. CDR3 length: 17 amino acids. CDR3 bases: TGTGCCAGCAGCCCACCCCTAGCGGGAGGCTCCTACAATGAGCAGTTCTTC. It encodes CASSPPLAGGSYNEQFF.

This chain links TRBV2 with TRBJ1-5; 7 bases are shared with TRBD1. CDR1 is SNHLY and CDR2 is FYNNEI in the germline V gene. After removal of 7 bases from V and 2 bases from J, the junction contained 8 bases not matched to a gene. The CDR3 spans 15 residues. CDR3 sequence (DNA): TGTGCCAGCACCGCGACAGGGCCGGGCAATCAGCCCCAGCATTTT. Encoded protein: CASTATGPGNQPQHF.

CDR3 loop: CASSGGSTVGETQYF. The CDR3, as DNA: TGTGCCAGCTCAGGCGGGAGTACGGTGGGAGAGACCCAGTACTTC. This chain links TRBV18 with TRBJ2-5, with 7 nucleotides matching TRBD2. The germline V gene has CDR1 KGHSH and CDR2 LQKENI. After removal of 5 bases from V and 4 bases from J, the junction contained 10 bases not matched to a gene. CDR3 length equals 15 residues.

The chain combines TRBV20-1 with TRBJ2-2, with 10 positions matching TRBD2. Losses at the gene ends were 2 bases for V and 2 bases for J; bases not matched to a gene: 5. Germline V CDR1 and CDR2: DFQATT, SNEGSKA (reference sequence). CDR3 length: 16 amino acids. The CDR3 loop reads CSARPRTSGNTGELFF. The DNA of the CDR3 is TGCAGTGCTAGACCACGGACTAGCGGTAACACCGGGGAGCTGTTTTTT.

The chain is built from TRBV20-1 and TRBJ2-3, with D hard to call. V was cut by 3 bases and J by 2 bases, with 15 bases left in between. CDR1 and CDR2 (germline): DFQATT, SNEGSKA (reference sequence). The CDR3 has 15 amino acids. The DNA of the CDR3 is TGCAGTGCTAGCAATGCGGCTCCCTTCACAGATACGCAGTATTTT. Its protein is CSASNAAPFTDTQYF.

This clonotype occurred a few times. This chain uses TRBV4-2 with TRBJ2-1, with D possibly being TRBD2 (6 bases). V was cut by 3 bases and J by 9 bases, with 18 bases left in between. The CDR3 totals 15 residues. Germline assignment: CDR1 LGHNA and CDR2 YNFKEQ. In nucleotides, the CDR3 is TGTGCCAGCAGCCACGACTACCGGGAGTTATTTGAGCAGTTCTTC. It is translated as CASSHDYRELFEQFF.

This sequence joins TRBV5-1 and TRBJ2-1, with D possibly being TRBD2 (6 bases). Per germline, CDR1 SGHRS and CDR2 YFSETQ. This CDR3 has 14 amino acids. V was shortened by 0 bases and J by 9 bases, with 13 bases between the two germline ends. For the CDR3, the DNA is TGCGCCAGCAGCTTGGATCTCGGGGGTGGTGAGCAGTTCTTC. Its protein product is CASSLDLGGGEQFF.

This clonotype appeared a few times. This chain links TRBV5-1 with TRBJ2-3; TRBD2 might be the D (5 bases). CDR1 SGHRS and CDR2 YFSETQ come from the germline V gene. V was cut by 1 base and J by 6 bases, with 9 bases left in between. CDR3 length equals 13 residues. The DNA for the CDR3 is TGCGCCAGCAGCTTGACGGGGTTGGATACGCAGTATTTT. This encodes CASSLTGLDTQYF. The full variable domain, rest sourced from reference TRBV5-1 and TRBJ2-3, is KAGVTQTPRYLIKTRGQQVTLSCSPISGHRSVSWYQQTPGQGLQFLFEYFSETQRNKGNFPGRFSGRQFSNSRSEMNVSTLELGDSALYLCASSLTGLDTQYFGPGTRLTVL.

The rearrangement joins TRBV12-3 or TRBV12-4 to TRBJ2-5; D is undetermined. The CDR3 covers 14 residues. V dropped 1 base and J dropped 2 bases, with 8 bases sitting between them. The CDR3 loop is CASSLGVGQETQYF. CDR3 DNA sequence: TGTGCCAGCAGTTTAGGGGTCGGTCAAGAGACCCAGTACTTC.

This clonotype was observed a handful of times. CDR3 nucleotides: TGTGCCAGCAGTTCCCTCTTGGCGCAGTATTTT. It is translated as CASSSLLAQYF. The rearrangement links TRBV12-3 or TRBV12-4 to TRBJ2-3; D unclear. V was clipped by 4 bases and J by 10 bases, with 9 bases between them. The length of the CDR3 is 11 residues.

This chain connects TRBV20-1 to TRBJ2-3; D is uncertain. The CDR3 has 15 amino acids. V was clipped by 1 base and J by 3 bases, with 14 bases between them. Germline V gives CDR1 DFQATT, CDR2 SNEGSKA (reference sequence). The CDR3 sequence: CSARVRGYGTDTQYF. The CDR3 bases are TGCAGTGCTAGAGTCCGTGGGTACGGGACAGATACGCAGTATTTT.

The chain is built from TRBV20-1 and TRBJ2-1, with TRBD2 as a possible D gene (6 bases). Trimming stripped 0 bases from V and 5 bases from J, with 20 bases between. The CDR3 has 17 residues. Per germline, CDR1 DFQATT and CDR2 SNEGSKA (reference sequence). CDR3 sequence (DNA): TGCAGTGCTAGAGACCCCCTTAGCGGTAGGTCAGACAATGAGCAGTTCTTC. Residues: CSARDPLSGRSDNEQFF.